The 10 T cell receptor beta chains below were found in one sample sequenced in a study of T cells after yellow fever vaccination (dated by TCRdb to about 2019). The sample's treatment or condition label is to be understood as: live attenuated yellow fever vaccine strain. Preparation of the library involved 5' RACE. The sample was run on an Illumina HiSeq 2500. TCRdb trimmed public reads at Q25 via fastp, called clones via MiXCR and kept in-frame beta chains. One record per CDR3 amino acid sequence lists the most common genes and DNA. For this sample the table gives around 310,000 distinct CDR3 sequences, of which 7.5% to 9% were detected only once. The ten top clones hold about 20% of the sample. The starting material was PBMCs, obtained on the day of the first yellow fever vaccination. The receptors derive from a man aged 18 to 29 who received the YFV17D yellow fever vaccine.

The CDR3, as DNA: TGTGCCAGCACCAGACAGGGGGAGGACGAGCAGTACGTC. It codes for CASTRQGEDEQYV. The J gene is TRBJ2-7, the V gene TRBV6-5; 9 bases map to TRBD1. CDR1 MNHEY and CDR2 SVGAGI come from the germline V gene. This CDR3 has 13 residues. Trimming at V came to 7 bases and at J to 5 bases, leaving 6 bases not matched to a gene.

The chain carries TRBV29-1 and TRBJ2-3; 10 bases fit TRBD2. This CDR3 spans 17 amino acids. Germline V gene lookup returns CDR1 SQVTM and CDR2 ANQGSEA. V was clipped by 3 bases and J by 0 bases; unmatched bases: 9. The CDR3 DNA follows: TGCAGCGTTGACGCCCTAGCGGGGGTCCCTAGCACAGATACGCAGTATTTT. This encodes CSVDALAGVPSTDTQYF.

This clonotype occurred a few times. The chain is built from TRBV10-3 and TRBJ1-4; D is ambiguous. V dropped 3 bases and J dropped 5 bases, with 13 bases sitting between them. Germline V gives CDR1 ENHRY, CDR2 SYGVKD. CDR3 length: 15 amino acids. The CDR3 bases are TGTGCCATCAGTGACAGGAAAGTTGGAAATGAAAAACTGTTTTTT. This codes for CAISDRKVGNEKLFF.

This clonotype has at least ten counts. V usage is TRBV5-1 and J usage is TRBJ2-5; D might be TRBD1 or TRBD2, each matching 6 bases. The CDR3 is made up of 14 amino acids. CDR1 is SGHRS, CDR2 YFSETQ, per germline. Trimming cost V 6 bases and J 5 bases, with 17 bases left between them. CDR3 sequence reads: CASKSEGVEETQYF. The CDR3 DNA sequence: TGCGCCAGCAAGTCGGAGGGGGTGGAGGAGACCCAGTACTTC.

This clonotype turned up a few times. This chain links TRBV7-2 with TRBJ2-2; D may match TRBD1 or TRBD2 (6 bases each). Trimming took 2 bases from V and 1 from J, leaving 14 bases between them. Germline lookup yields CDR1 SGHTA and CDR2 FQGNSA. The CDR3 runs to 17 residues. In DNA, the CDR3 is TGTGCCAGCAGCTTAAACGGGGGCCCCCAGAACACCGGGGAGCTGTTTTTT. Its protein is CASSLNGGPQNTGELFF.

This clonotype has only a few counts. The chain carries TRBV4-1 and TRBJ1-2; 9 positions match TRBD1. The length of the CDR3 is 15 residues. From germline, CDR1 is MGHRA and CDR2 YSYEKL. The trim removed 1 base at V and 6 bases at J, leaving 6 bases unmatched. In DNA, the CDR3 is TGCGCCAGCAGCCAAGCGTGGACAGGGGCAGATGGCTACACCTTC. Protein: CASSQAWTGADGYTF.

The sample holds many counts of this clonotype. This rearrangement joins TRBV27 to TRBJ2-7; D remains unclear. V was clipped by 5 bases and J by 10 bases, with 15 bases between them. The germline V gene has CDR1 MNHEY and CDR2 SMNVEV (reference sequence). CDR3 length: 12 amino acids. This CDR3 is CASSTSPGQQYF. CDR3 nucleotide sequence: TGTGCCAGCAGTACATCACCGGGCCAACAGTACTTC.

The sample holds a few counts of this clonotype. Written as DNA, the CDR3 is TGTGCCAGCAGCCCAAGCGACAGGGGTTCACCCCTCCACTTT. Translation: CASSPSDRGSPLHF. The chain has TRBV7-2 and TRBJ1-6; 8 positions agree with TRBD1. Losses at the gene ends were 5 bases for V and 9 bases for J; bases not matched to a gene: 6. The CDR3 sequence is 14 residues long. In germline, CDR1 is SGHTA, CDR2 FQGNSA.

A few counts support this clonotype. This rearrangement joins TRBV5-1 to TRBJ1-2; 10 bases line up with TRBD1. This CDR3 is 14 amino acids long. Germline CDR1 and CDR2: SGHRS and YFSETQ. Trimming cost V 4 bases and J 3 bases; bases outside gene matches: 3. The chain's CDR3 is CASSTGQGYYGYTF. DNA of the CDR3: TGCGCCAGCAGCACGGGACAGGGGTACTATGGCTACACCTTC.

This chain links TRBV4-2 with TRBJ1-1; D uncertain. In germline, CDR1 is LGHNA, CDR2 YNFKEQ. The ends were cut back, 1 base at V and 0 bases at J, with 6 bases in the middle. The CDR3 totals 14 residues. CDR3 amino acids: CASSQGVVNTEAFF. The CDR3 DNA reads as TGTGCCAGCAGCCAAGGGGTGGTGAACACTGAAGCTTTCTTT.